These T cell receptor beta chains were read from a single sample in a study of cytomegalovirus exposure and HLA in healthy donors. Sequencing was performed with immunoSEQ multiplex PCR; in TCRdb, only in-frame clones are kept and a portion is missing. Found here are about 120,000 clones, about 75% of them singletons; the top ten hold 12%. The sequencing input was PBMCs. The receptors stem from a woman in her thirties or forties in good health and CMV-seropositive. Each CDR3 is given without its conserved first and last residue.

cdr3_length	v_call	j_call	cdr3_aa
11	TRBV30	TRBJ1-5	AWSAGVAQPQH
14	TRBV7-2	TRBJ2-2	ASSLVAGRNTGELF
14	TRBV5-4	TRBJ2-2	ASSLVGQVNTGELF
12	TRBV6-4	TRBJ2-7	ASSDTGGTYEQY
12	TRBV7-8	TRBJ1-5	ASSLEGAGQPQH
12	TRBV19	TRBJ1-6	ASSSVTGVSPLH
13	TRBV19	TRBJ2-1	ASSIGQVPTFEQF
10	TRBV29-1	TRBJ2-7	SVRGGPGEQY
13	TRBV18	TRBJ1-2	ASSPEGATNYGYT
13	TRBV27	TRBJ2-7	ASSSSLQGIYEQY
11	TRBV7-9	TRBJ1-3	ASKTGTGNTIY
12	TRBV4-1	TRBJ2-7	ASSQVGGSYEQY
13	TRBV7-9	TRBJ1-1	ASTSEREENTEAF
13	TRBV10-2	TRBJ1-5	ASSAGTGGDQPQH
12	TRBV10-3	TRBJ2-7	AISEARGTYEQY
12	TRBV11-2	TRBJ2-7	ASSRGQGAYEQY
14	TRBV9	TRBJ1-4	ASSSQQGQPYEKLF
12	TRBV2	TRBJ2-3	ASRKGGLTDTQY
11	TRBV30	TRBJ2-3	AWRLAELDTQY
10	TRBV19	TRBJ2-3	ASRRGADTQY
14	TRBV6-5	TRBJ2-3	ASSSTWTSGGDTQY
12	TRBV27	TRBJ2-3	ASSWGRGGDTQY
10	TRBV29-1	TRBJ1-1	SVGGRGTEAF
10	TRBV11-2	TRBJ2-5	ASSEGWETQY
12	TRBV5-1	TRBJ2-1	ASSLMDRGDEQF